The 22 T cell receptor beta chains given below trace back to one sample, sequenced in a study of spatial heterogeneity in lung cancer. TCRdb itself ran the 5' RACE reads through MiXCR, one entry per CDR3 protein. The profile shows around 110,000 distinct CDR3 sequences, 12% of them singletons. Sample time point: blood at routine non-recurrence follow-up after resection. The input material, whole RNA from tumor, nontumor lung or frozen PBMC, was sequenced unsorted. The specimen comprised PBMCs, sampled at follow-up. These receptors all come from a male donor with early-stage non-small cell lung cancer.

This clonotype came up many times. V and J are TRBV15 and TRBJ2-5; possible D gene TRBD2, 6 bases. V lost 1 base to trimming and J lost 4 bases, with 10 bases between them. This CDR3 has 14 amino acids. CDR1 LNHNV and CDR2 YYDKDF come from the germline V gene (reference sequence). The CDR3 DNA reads TGTGCCACCAGCAGAGGTGAGGGAGGAGAGACCCAGTACTTC. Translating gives CATSRGEGGETQYF.

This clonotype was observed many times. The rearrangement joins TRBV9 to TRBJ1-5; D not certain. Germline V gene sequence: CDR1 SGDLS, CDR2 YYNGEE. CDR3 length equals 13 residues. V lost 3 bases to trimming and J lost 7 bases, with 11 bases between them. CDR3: CASSDRTGQPQHF. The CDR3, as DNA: TGTGCCAGCAGCGATAGGACTGGGCAGCCCCAGCATTTT.

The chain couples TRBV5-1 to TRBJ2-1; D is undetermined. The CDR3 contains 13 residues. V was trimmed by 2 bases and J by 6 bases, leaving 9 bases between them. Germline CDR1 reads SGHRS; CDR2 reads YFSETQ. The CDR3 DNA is TGCGCCAGCAGCTTACCGGACCGCAATGAGCAGTTCTTC. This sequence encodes CASSLPDRNEQFF.

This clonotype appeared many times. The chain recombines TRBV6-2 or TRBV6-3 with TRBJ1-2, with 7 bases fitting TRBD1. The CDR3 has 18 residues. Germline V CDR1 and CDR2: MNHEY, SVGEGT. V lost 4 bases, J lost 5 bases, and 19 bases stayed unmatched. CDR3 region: CASSSTRDRSLAVYGYTF. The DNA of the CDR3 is TGTGCCAGCAGTTCCACCAGGGACAGATCCCTGGCGGTGTATGGCTACACCTTC.

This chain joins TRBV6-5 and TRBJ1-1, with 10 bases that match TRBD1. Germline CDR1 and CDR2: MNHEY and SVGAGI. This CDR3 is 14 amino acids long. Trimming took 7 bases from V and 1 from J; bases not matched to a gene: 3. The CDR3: CASTRDRGNTEAFF. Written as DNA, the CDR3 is TGTGCCAGCACCCGGGACAGGGGGAACACTGAAGCTTTCTTT.

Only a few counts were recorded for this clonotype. The CDR3 reads CASSLGGTSGDNEQFF. For the CDR3, the DNA is TGTGCCAGCAGCTTAGGAGGGACTAGCGGGGACAATGAGCAGTTCTTC. V gene TRBV7-2 combines with J gene TRBJ2-1; 13 bases are shared with TRBD2. Germline loops: CDR1 SGHTA, CDR2 FQGNSA. After removal of 1 base from V and 5 bases from J, the junction contained 2 bases not matched to a gene. The CDR3 totals 16 residues. Variable domain in full (rest from reference TRBV7-2 and TRBJ2-1): GAGVSQSPSNKVTEKGKDVELRCDPISGHTALYWYRQSLGQGLEFLIYFQGNSAPDKSGLPSDRFSAERTGGSVSTLTIQRTQQEDSAVYLCASSLGGTSGDNEQFFGPGTRLTVL.

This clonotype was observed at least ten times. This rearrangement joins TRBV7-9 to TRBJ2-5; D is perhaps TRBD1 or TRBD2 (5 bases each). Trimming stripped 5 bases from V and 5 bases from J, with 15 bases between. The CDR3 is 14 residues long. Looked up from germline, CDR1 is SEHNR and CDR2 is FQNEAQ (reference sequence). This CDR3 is CASSLGRLLETQYF. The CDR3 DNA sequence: TGTGCCAGCAGCCTGGGACGGCTCCTGGAGACCCAGTACTTC.

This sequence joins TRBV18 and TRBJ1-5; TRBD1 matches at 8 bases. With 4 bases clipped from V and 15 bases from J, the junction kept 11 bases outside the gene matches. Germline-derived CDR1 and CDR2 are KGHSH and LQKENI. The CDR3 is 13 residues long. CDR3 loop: CASSRLGQGPWHF. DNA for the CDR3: TGTGCCAGCTCACGTCTCGGACAGGGTCCCTGGCATTTT. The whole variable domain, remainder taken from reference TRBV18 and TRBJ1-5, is NAGVMQNPRHLVRRRGQEARLRCSPMKGHSHVYWYRQLPEEGLKFMVYLQKENIIDESGMPKERFSAEFPKEGPSILRIQQVVRGDSAAYFCASSRLGQGPWHFGDGTRLSIL.

The CDR3: CASSLRGDSNQPQHF. The DNA of the CDR3 is TGTGCCAGCAGCTTAAGAGGGGACAGCAATCAGCCCCAGCATTTT. The chain is built from TRBV7-9 and TRBJ1-5, with D tentatively TRBD1 (5 bases). There are 15 residues in the CDR3. Per the germline V gene, CDR1 is SEHNR and CDR2 is FQNEAQ (reference sequence). Trimming cost V 2 bases and J 1 base, with 9 bases left between them.

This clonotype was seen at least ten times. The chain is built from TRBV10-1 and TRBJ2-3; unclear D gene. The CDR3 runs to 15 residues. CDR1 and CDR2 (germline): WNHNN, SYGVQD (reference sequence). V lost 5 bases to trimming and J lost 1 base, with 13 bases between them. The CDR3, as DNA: TGCGCCAGCAGTTCCTCCGTGGCGGGCACAGATACGCAGTATTTT. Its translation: CASSSSVAGTDTQYF.

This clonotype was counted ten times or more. Written as DNA, the CDR3 is TGTGCCAGCAGGGCCACCATGAACACTGAAGCTTTCTTT. Translating gives CASRATMNTEAFF. The chain combines TRBV4-2 with TRBJ1-1, with no clear D. V lost 6 bases to trimming and J lost 0 bases, with 8 bases between them. This CDR3 comprises 13 residues. CDR1 and CDR2 from the germline V gene are LGHNA and YNFKEQ.

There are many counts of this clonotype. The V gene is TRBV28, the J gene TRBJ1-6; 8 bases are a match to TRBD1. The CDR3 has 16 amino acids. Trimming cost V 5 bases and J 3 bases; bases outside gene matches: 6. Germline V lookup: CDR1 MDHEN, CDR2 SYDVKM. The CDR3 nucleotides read TGTGCCAGCAGTCCCACCGGGACAGGCTATAATTCACCCCTCCACTTT. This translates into CASSPTGTGYNSPLHF.

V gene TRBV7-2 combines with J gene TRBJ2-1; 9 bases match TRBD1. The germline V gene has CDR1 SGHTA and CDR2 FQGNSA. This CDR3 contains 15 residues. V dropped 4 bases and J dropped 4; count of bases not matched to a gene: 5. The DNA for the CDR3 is TGTGCCAGCAGCTCTGGACAGGGGCCATACAATGAGCAGTTCTTC. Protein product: CASSSGQGPYNEQFF.

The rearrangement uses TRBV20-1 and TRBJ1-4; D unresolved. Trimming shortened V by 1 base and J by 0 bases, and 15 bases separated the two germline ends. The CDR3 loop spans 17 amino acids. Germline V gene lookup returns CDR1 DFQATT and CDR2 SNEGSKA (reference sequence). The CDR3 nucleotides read TGCAGTGCTAGAGGACGCGGATCCGGTGCAACTAATGAAAAACTGTTTTTT. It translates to CSARGRGSGATNEKLFF.

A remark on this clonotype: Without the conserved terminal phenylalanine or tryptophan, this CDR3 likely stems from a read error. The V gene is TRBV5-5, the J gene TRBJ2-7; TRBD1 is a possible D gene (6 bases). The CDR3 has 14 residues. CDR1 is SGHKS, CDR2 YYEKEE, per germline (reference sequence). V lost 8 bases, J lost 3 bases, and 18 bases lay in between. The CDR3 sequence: CASLQDRVHYEQYS. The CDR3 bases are TGTGCCAGTTTACAGGACAGAGTTCACTACGAGCAGTACTCC.

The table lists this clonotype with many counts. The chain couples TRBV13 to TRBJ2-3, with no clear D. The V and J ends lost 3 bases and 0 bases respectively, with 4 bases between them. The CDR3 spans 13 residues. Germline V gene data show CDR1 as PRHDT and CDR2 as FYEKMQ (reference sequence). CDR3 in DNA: TGTGCCAGCAGCTTGGTCAGCACAGATACGCAGTATTTT. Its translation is CASSLVSTDTQYF.

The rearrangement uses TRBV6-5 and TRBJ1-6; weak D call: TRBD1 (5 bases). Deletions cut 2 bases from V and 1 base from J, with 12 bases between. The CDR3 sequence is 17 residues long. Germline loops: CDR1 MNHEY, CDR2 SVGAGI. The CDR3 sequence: CASSYTFGASYNSPLHF. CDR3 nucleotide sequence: TGTGCCAGCAGTTACACTTTTGGGGCTTCCTATAATTCACCCCTCCACTTT.

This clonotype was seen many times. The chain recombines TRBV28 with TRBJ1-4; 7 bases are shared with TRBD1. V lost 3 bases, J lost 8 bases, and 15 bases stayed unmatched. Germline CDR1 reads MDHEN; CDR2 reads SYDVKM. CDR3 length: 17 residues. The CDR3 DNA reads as TGTGCCAGCAGTTTGGGCAGGGGGAGGGATACGGACGAAAAACTGTTTTTT. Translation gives CASSLGRGRDTDEKLFF.

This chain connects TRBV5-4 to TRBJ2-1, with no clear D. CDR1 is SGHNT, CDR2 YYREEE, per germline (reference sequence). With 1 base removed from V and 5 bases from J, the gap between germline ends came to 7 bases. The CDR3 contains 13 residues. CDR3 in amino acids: CASSLRIDNEQFF. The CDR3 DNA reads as TGTGCCAGCAGCTTGCGCATCGACAATGAGCAGTTCTTC.

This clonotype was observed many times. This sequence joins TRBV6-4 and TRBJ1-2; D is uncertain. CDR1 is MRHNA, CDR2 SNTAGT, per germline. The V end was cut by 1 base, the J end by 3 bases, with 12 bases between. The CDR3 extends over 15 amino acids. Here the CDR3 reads CASSDLPRVYYGYTF. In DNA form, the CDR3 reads TGTGCCAGCAGTGACTTACCCAGAGTCTACTATGGCTACACCTTC.

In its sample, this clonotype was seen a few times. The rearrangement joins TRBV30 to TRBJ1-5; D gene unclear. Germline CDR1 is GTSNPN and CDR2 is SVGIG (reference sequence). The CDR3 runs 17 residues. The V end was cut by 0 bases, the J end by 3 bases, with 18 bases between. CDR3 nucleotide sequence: TGTGCCTGGAGTGTTACTTCGTGGCAAAGGTACAATCAGCCCCAGCATTTT. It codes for CAWSVTSWQRYNQPQHF.

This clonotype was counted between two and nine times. The CDR3, as DNA: TGCGCCAGCAGCCCGGGACAGCAGAATGAAAAACTGTTTTTT. Amino acid sequence: CASSPGQQNEKLFF. V and J are TRBV5-1 and TRBJ1-4; 7 nucleotides match TRBD1. The length of the CDR3 is 14 residues. The V segment lost 4 bases and the J segment 5 bases; nucleotides outside the gene matches: 5. Germline lookup yields CDR1 SGHRS and CDR2 YFSETQ.